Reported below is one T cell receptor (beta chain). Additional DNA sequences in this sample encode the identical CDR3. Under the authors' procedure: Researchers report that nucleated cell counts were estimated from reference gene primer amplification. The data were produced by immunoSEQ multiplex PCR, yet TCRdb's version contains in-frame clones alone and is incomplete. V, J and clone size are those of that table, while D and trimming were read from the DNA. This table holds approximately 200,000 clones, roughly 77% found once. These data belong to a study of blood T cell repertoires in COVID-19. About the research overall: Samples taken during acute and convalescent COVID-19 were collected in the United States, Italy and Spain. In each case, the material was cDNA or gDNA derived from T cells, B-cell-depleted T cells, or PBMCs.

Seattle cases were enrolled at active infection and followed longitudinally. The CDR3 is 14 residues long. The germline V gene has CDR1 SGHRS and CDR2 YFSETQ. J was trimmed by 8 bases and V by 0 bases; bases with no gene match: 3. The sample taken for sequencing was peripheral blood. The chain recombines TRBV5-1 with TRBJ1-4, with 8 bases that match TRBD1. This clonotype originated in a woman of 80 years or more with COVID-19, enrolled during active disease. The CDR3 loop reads CASSLGTGREKLFF. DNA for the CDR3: TGCGCCAGCAGCTTGGGGACAGGGCGCGAAAAACTGTTTTTT.